This T cell receptor beta chain was retrieved from a study of blood T cell repertoires in COVID-19. The CDR3 loop spans 14 amino acids. Germline CDR1 SQVTM, CDR2 ANQGSEA. J gave up 1 base and V 7 bases, and 5 bases lay outside the gene matches. Profiling relied on immunoSEQ multiplex PCR, and the TCRdb table lists in-frame clones only, not all of them. The table includes some 250,000 clones, 80% to 85% detected once. The chain uses TRBV29-1 and TRBJ2-3; 10 bases map to TRBD1. The origin of this receptor is a man aged 60 to 69 with acute or convalescent COVID-19. Sequencing used peripheral blood. Here the CDR3 reads CSGTGTGGTDTQYF. The CDR3, as DNA: TGCAGCGGGACTGGGACAGGGGGCACAGATACGCAGTATTTT.